This T cell receptor (beta chain) appears in the sequencing data of a study of blood T cells in healthy people across ages. Study-wide points: Diversity estimates drawn from one million T cells were deemed underestimates.

Per germline, CDR1 MNHNS and CDR2 SASEGT. This CDR3 has 16 residues. V shed 3 bases and J shed 0 bases, with 12 bases lying between them. Using a J-beta primer mix together with a sample-barcoded 5' primer, a second PCR was run for roughly 7 to 11 cycles. Each cDNA molecule, via a template-switch adaptor with 12 random nucleotides, was tagged. TCRdb reprocessed the 5' RACE reads via MiXCR and lists one record per CDR3 protein. The sample holds hundreds of thousands of distinct CDR3 sequences; roughly 21% are singletons and the top ten take 3% to 4.5%. This clonotype was seen a few times. Its antigen is still unknown.

Specimen: blood. This sequence joins TRBV6-1 and TRBJ2-4; D gene ambiguous. The sequence was collected from a man in his 70s in good health. The CDR3 spells CASSESVVGAKNIQYF. For the CDR3, the DNA is TGTGCCAGCAGTGAGTCGGTCGTGGGAGCCAAAAACATTCAGTACTTC.